Given below is one T cell receptor beta chain in context. No antigen is known for it. Unique molecular identifiers were built into the TCR beta cDNA libraries. TCRdb analysed the PCR reads with MiXCR anew, one entry per CDR3 protein. The sample has about 820,000 distinct CDR3 sequences; roughly 58% are singletons. This entry comes from a study of post-analysis software for immune sequencing data. Turning to the study itself: Relapsing-remitting, secondary progressive and progressive-relapsing courses of multiple sclerosis were included. Points from the study as a whole: TRBV segments more frequent in patients than in controls numbered several and included TRBV5-6, TRBV5-1 and TRBV20-1. Strong co-clustering by F measure linked samples that shared a preparation batch.

V gave up 5 bases and J gave up 4 bases, with 14 bases separating them. CDR3 length: 13 amino acids. CDR1 is SQVTM and CDR2 is ANQGSEA in the germline V gene. The sample was blood. The chain carries TRBV29-1 and TRBJ1-1; D unresolved. The TCR originated in a girl between 5 and 17 years old with multiple sclerosis. CDR3 region: CSVTPLFGTEAFF. DNA of the CDR3: TGCAGCGTTACTCCCCTGTTCGGCACTGAAGCTTTCTTT.